The 23 T cell receptor beta chains in this list originate from one sample, sequenced in a study of glioma-infiltrating T cells. Using RNA template, CDR3s of TCR alpha and beta were amplified with iRepertoire arm-PCR. TCRdb analysed the multiplex PCR reads with MiXCR anew, one entry per CDR3 protein. This sample has 100,000 to 150,000 distinct CDR3 sequences, with roughly 23% found just once. Sequenced: glioma tissue, nonneoplastic brain tissue, or PBMCs (not recorded which). All receptors come from a human donor with low-grade glioma or glioblastoma, undergoing nonglioma brain surgery, or in good health (not recorded which).

This clonotype was detected ten times or more. The chain has TRBV7-2 and TRBJ2-7; 11 bases align to TRBD1. Germline V gives CDR1 SGHTA, CDR2 FQGNSA. The CDR3 spans 16 residues. V shed 5 bases and J 3 bases; nucleotides not matched to a gene: 9. CDR3 protein: CASSLQSGTGGYEQYF. The CDR3 DNA reads TGTGCCAGCAGCCTACAATCCGGGACAGGGGGCTACGAGCAGTACTTC.

This clonotype was seen ten or more times. The V gene is TRBV7-6, the J gene TRBJ2-7, with D maybe TRBD2 (6 bases). Trimming cost V 4 bases and J 3 bases, with 10 bases left between them. The V gene's germline CDR1 is SGHVS and CDR2 FNYEAQ. The CDR3 consists of 13 residues. Written as DNA, the CDR3 is TGTGCCAGCAGCTCACTTAGCGGCTACGAGCAGTACTTC. As protein: CASSSLSGYEQYF.

This clonotype has more than one count but fewer than ten. The DNA of the CDR3 is TGTGCCAGCAATTCGAGGGGAGTATCGTTGGCAGATACGCAGTATTTT. It encodes CASNSRGVSLADTQYF. The V gene is TRBV2, the J gene TRBJ2-3; D possibly matches TRBD1 or TRBD2 (5 bases each). Germline loops: CDR1 SNHLY, CDR2 FYNNEI. The CDR3 spans 16 residues. The V and J ends lost 7 bases and 4 bases respectively, with 21 bases between them.

This clonotype has a count of ten or more. V gene TRBV10-3 combines with J gene TRBJ2-7; D is ambiguous. The V gene lost 3 bases and the J gene lost 0 bases, with 9 bases spanning the gap. This CDR3 is built from 14 residues. The germline V gene encodes CDR1 ENHRY and CDR2 SYGVKD. As DNA, the CDR3 is TGTGCCATCAGTGACCAGGAGCGCTCCTACGAGCAGTACTTC. It codes for CAISDQERSYEQYF.

About this clonotype itself: The conserved closing phenylalanine or tryptophan is absent in this CDR3, likely reflecting a read error. The rearrangement joins TRBV7-2 to TRBJ2-3; TRBD2 aligns across 7 bases. CDR1 and CDR2 from the germline V gene are SGHTA and FQGNSA. V trimming: 6 bases; J trimming: 4 bases; junction bases outside the gene matches: 1. This CDR3 has 12 amino acids. The CDR3 spells CASRAGADTQYL. The CDR3 nucleotides read TGTGCCAGCAGGGCGGGGGCAGATACGCAGTATCTT.

This clonotype came up many times. The CDR3 sequence: CASSPAPGYEQYF. The CDR3 region has the DNA TGTGCCAGCTCACCCGCCCCCGGCTACGAGCAGTACTTC. This chain links TRBV18 with TRBJ2-7, with unresolved D. V was cut by 3 bases and J by 3 bases, with 9 bases left in between. The length of the CDR3 is 13 residues. CDR1 is KGHSH, CDR2 LQKENI, per germline.

Points on this clonotype: Since a much larger clone is just one base distant, this may be a read error. The chain couples TRBV6-2 or TRBV6-3 to TRBJ1-1; 9 positions agree with TRBD1. CDR1 is MNHEY and CDR2 is SVGEGT in the germline V gene. This CDR3 is 14 amino acids long. This chain's CDR3 is CASSRQGGDTKAFF. CDR3 bases: TGTGCCAGCAGCCGACAGGGGGGGGACACTAAAGCTTTCTTT.

This clonotype has at least ten counts. V and J are TRBV18 and TRBJ1-1; D unclear. Germline loops: CDR1 KGHSH, CDR2 LQKENI. With 2 bases removed from V and 4 bases from J, the gap between germline ends came to 5 bases. This CDR3 is built from 12 residues. CDR3 amino acids: CASSPGSTEAFF. In DNA form, the CDR3 reads TGTGCCAGCTCACCAGGGTCCACTGAAGCTTTCTTT.

Worth noting for this clonotype: One junction end does not reproduce the germline sequence, and a read error may be involved. The V gene is TRBV6-1, the J gene TRBJ2-1; 7 bases fit TRBD2. The CDR3 runs to 15 residues. Germline V gene sequence: CDR1 MNHNS, CDR2 SASEGT. The CDR3, as DNA: TGCGCCAGCAGTGAGTACCTCCGGGAGGACTACGAGCAGTTCTTC. Encoded protein: CASSEYLREDYEQFF.

The V call is TRBV11-2, the J call TRBJ2-3, with 8 bases that match TRBD2. CDR1 is SGHAT, CDR2 FQNNGV, per germline. The CDR3 covers 15 residues. J lost 6 bases, V lost 7 bases, and 12 bases had no gene match. The CDR3 region is CASNSPGLAGDTQYF. CDR3 DNA: TGTGCCAGCAACTCACCCGGACTAGCTGGGGATACGCAGTATTTT.

This clonotype came up many times. The chain's CDR3 is CASSRGRGARGLAGADTQYF. The CDR3, as DNA: TGTGCCAGCAGCCGAGGCCGGGGGGCGCGGGGACTAGCGGGAGCAGATACGCAGTATTTT. The rearrangement uses TRBV3-1 and TRBJ2-3; 14 positions agree with TRBD2. This CDR3 is built from 20 residues. The junction had 16 bases not matched to a gene; V was cut back by 4 bases and J by 4 bases. Germline values: CDR1 LGHDT, CDR2 YNNKEL (reference sequence).

This clonotype was observed once. One end of the junction varies from germline; a read error may be responsible. This chain uses TRBV25-1 with TRBJ1-2; D is unclear. The CDR3 extends over 14 amino acids. The germline V gene has CDR1 MGHDK and CDR2 SYGVNS. CDR3 nucleotide sequence: TGTGCCAGCCGTGACTGGGTGACGTGGAAGGGCTCCCCCTTC. Amino acids: CASRDWVTWKGSPF.

This clonotype showed up many times. This chain links TRBV6-1 with TRBJ2-7; 8 bases are a match to TRBD2. V shed 5 bases and J 0 bases; nucleotides not matched to a gene: 9. The CDR3 loop spans 16 amino acids. Germline CDR1 reads MNHNS; CDR2 reads SASEGT. CDR3 in amino acids: CASSLTGTRASYEQYF. The CDR3 DNA reads TGTGCCAGCAGTTTAACCGGGACTAGAGCCTCCTACGAGCAGTACTTC.

Many counts were recorded for this clonotype. The chain uses TRBV6-2 or TRBV6-3 and TRBJ2-1; tentatively, D is TRBD1 (5 bases). Germline values: CDR1 MNHEY, CDR2 SVGEGT. V lost 5 bases, J lost 6 bases, and 23 bases lay in between. CDR3 length equals 17 residues. CDR3 nucleotides: TGTGCCAGCAGTCAAATCGCAAGGGGTGTGGCAGGCAATGAGCAGTTCTTC. It yields the protein CASSQIARGVAGNEQFF.

This clonotype was recorded at least ten times. CDR3 region: CASSDDTGVLTF. The CDR3 DNA reads as TGTGCCAGCAGCGACGATACAGGTGTCCTGACTTTC. This rearrangement joins TRBV6-1 to TRBJ2-6; a possible D gene is TRBD1 (5 bases). Germline CDR1 MNHNS, CDR2 SASEGT. V lost 6 bases to trimming and J lost 13 bases, with 13 bases between them. The CDR3 sequence is 12 residues long.

As to this clonotype: The germline gene is not matched at one end of the junction; a read error may be the cause. The chain joins TRBV7-9 to TRBJ2-1, with 10 bases that match TRBD2. CDR3 length: 16 residues. In germline, CDR1 is SEHNR, CDR2 FQNEAQ (reference sequence). CDR3 nucleotides: TGTGCCATCAGCTTTCCCTTAGCGGGAGGCGGCAATGAGCAGTTCTTC. Translated: CAISFPLAGGGNEQFF.

This clonotype was picked up many times. Sequence at one end of the junction differs from germline and may be a read error. This rearrangement joins TRBV2 to TRBJ2-7; tentatively, D is TRBD2 (6 bases). Germline CDR1 reads SNHLY; CDR2 reads FYNNEI. CDR3 length equals 12 residues. The CDR3 DNA reads as TGTGCCAGCAGTGAAAGTTGGCGGGACGAACACTTC. It translates to CASSESWRDEHF.

The chain carries TRBV19 and TRBJ2-1, with D unclear. CDR1 and CDR2 (germline): LNHDA, SQIVND (reference sequence). V gave up 3 bases and J gave up 1 base, with 10 bases separating them. This CDR3 region has 15 residues. CDR3 sequence: CASSMVGLSYNEQFF. For the CDR3, the DNA is TGTGCCAGTAGTATGGTAGGTCTTTCCTACAATGAGCAGTTCTTC.

At least ten counts were recorded for this clonotype. This chain joins TRBV4-2 and TRBJ2-3, with TRBD2 identical over 11 bases. Germline trimming cut 0 bases from V and 4 bases from J; bases unmatched to any gene: 12. The germline V gene encodes CDR1 LGHNA and CDR2 YNFKEQ. CDR3 length equals 19 residues. CDR3 residues: CASSQDLGIAGGPSDTQYF. The CDR3 DNA reads TGTGCCAGCAGCCAAGATCTTGGGATAGCGGGAGGGCCCTCAGATACGCAGTATTTT.

Notes on this clonotype: This may come from a read error, since a much larger clone is one base off. For the CDR3, the DNA is TGTGCCAGCAGCCGGACAGGAATGGGGGAAAAACTGATTTTT. This codes for CASSRTGMGEKLIF. The V call is TRBV27, the J call TRBJ1-4; 7 nucleotides match TRBD1. The germline V gene encodes CDR1 MNHEY and CDR2 SMNVEV (reference sequence). CDR3 length: 14 amino acids.

This clonotype has at least ten counts. This chain connects TRBV6-4 to TRBJ1-1, with a tentative D call TRBD1 (6 bases). V lost 7 bases and J lost 0, with 15 bases in between. The CDR3 totals 15 residues. Looked up from germline, CDR1 is MRHNA and CDR2 is SNTAGT. For the CDR3, the DNA is TGTGCCAGCAAGACGGAGGACAGACTGAACACTGAAGCTTTCTTT. This gives the protein CASKTEDRLNTEAFF.

Regarding this clonotype: A clone one base away is much larger, so this may be a read error. The chain carries TRBV12-3 or TRBV12-4 and TRBJ1-1, with 11 bases fitting TRBD1. The CDR3 has 15 residues. CDR3 protein: CASSLFGTGGTEALF. CDR3 nucleotides: TGTGCCAGCAGTTTATTTGGGACAGGGGGGACTGAAGCTCTCTTT.

The chain links TRBV6-1 to TRBJ1-2; 8 bases match TRBD1. Per germline, CDR1 MNHNS and CDR2 SASEGT. The V gene end was trimmed by 10 bases and the J gene end by 2 bases; junction bases not matched to a gene: 6. This CDR3 region has 13 residues. For the CDR3, the DNA is TGTGCCACAGACACAGGGGGAAACTATGGCTACACCTTC. This encodes CATDTGGNYGYTF.